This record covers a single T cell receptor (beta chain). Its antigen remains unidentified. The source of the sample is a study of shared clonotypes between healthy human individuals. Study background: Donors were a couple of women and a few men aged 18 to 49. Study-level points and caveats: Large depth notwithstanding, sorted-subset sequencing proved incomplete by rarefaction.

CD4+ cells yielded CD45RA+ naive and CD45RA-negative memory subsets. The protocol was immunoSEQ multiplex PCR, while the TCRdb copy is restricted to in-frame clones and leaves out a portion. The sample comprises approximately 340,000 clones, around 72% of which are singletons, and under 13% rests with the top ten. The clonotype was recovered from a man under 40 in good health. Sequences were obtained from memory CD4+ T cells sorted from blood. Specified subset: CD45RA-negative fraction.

CDR3 residues: CASSLVNRVNTEAFF. The CDR3 DNA follows: TGTGCCAGCAGTTTAGTAAACAGGGTGAACACTGAAGCTTTCTTT. The rearrangement links TRBV28 to TRBJ1-1; tentative D call: TRBD1 (6 bases). The V gene lost 2 bases and the J gene lost 0 bases, with 10 bases spanning the gap. Germline-derived CDR1 and CDR2 are MDHEN and SYDVKM. The CDR3 totals 15 residues. The entire variable domain, with the rest obtained from reference TRBV28 and TRBJ1-1, is as follows: DVKVTQSSRYLVKRTGEKVFLECVQDMDHENMFWYRQDPGLGLRLIYFSYDVKMKEKGDIPEGYSVSREKKERFSLILESASTNQTSMYLCASSLVNRVNTEAFFGQGTRLTVV.